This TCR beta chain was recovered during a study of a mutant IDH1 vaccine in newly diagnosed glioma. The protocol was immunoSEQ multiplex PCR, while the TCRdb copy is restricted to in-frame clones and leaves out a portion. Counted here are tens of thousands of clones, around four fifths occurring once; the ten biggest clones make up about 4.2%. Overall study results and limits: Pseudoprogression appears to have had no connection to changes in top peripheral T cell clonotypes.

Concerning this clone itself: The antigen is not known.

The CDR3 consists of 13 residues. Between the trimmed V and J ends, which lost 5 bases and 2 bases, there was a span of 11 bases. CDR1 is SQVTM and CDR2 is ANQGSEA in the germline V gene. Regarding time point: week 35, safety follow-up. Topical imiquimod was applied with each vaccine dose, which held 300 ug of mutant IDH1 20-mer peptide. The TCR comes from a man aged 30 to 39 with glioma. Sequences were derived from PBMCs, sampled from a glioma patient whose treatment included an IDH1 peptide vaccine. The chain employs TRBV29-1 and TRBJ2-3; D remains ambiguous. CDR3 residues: CSVRFSFTDTQYF. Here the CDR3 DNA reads TGCAGCGTTCGTTTCAGTTTCACAGATACGCAGTATTTT.